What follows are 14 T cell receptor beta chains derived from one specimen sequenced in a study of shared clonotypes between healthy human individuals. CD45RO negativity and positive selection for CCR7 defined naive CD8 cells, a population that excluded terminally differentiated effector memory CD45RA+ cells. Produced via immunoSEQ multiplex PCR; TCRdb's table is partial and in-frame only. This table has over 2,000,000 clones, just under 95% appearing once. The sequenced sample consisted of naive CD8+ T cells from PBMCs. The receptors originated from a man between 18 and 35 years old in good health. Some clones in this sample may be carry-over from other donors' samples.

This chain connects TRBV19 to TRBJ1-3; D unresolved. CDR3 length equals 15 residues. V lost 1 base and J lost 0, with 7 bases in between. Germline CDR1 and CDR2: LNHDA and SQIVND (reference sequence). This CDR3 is CASSIGAYSGNTIYF. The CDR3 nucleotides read TGTGCCAGTAGTATAGGTGCATACTCTGGAAACACCATATATTTT.

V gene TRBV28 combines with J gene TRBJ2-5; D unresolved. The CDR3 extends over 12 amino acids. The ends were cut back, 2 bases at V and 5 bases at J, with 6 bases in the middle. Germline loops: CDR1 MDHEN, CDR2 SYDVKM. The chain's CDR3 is CASSLDWETQYF. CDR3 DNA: TGTGCCAGCAGTTTAGACTGGGAGACCCAGTACTTC.

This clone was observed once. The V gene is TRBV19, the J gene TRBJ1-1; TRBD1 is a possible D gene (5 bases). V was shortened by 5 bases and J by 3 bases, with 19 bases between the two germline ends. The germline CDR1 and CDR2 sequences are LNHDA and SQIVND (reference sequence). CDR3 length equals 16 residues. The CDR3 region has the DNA TGTGCCAGTAGTCGCCCTCTGGCGGGGCGTGACACTGAAGCTTTCTTT. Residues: CASSRPLAGRDTEAFF.

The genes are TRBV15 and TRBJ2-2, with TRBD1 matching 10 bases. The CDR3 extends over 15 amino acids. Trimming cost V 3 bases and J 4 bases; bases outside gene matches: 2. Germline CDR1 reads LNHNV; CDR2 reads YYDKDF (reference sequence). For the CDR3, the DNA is TGTGCCACCAGCAGGCGACAGGGGGCCACCGGGGAGCTGTTTTTT. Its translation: CATSRRQGATGELFF.

CDR3 coding DNA: TGTGCCAGCAGCTTCGAACGGATGAACACTGAAGCTTTCTTT. Amino acid sequence: CASSFERMNTEAFF. The rearrangement links TRBV5-5 to TRBJ1-1; D gene unclear. The V and J ends lost 2 bases and 0 bases respectively, with 8 bases between them. The CDR3 runs 14 residues. Germline V gene lookup returns CDR1 SGHKS and CDR2 YYEKEE (reference sequence).

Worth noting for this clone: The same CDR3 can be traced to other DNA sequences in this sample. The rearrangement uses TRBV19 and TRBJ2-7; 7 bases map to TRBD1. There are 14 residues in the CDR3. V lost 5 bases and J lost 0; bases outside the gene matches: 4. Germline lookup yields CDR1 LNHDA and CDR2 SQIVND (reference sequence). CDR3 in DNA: TGTGCCAGTAGTCTGGGGACAGCCTCCTACGAGCAGTACTTC. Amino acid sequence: CASSLGTASYEQYF.

CDR3: CASSPMTGMNTEAFF. In DNA form, the CDR3 reads TGTGCCAGCAGCCCGATGACAGGGATGAACACTGAAGCTTTCTTT. V gene TRBV7-9 combines with J gene TRBJ1-1, with 7 bases matching TRBD1. J gave up 0 bases and V 5 bases, and 6 bases lay outside the gene matches. CDR1 is SEHNR, CDR2 FQNEAQ, per germline (reference sequence). The CDR3 length is 15 residues.

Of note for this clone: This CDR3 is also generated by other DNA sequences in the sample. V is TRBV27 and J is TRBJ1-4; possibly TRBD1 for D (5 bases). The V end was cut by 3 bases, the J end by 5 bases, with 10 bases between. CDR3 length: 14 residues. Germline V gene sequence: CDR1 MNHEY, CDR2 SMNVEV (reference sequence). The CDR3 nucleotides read TGTGCCAGCAGTTTCCTGGGGACGAATGAAAAACTGTTTTTT. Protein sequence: CASSFLGTNEKLFF.

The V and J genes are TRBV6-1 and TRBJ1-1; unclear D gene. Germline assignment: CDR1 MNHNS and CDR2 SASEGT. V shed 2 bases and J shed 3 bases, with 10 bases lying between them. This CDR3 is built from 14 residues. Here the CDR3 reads CASSESAVYTEAFF. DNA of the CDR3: TGTGCCAGCAGTGAATCGGCCGTCTACACTGAAGCTTTCTTT.

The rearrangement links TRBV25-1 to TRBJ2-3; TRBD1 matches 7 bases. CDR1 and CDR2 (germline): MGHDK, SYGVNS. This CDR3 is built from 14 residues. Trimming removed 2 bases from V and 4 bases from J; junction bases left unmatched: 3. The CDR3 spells CASSEGRGSDTQYF. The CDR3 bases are TGTGCCAGCAGTGAAGGCAGGGGGTCAGATACGCAGTATTTT.

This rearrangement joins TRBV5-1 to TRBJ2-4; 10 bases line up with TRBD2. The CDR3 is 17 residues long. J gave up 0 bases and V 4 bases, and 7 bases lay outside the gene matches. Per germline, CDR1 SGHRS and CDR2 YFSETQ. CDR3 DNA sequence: TGCGCCAGCAGCCCCGGACTAGCGGACCTAGCCAAAAACATTCAGTACTTC. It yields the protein CASSPGLADLAKNIQYF.

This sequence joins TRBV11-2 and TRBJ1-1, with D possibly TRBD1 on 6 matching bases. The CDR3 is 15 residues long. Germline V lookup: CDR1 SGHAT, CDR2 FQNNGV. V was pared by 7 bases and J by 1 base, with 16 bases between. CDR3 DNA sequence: TGTGCCAGCAAGACCGCGGGGGGGGCGAACACTGAAGCTTTCTTT. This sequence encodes CASKTAGGANTEAFF.

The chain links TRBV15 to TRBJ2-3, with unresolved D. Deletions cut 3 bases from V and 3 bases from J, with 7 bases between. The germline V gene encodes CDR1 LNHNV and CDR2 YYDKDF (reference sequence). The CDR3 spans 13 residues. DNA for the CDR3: TGTGCCACCAGCAGCTCTGAAACAGATACGCAGTATTTT. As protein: CATSSSETDTQYF.

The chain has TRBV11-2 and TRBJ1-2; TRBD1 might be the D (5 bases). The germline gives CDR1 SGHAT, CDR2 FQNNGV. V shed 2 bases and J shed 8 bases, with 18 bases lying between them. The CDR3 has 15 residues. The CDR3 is CASSLNAVGTVGYTF. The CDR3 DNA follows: TGTGCCAGCAGCTTAAACGCGGTCGGGACTGTCGGCTACACCTTC.